One and the same sample provided the 13 T cell receptor beta chains below, sequenced in a study of cytomegalovirus exposure and HLA in healthy donors. PCR used 60 Vbeta primers and 13 Jbeta primers. The repertoire was sequenced with immunoSEQ multiplex PCR; TCRdb's copy has only in-frame clones and lacks some. The table records 200,000 to 250,000 clones, roughly 80% of them present only once. Sequencing was carried out using PBMCs. These receptors were obtained from a girl aged 2 to 9 in good health and CMV-seronegative.

The genes are TRBV21-1 and TRBJ1-3. TRBV21-1 is given as a pseudogene. This CDR3 spans 15 amino acids. Here the CDR3 reads CASCDLSARGNTIYF. DNA for the CDR3: TGTGCCAGCTGCGATTTGTCGGCTAGGGGAAACACCATATATTTT.

The chain is built from TRBV18 and TRBJ2-5, with D uncertain. Germline V gene sequence: CDR1 KGHSH, CDR2 LQKENI. The ends were cut back, 0 bases at V and 4 bases at J, with 6 bases in the middle. The CDR3 loop spans 13 amino acids. CDR3 in DNA: TGTGCCAGCTCACCACCCCACGGAGAGACCCAGTACTTC. Protein sequence: CASSPPHGETQYF.

The genes are TRBV4-2 and TRBJ1-2; D perhaps matches TRBD1 (5 bases). The CDR3 extends over 17 amino acids. Germline lookup yields CDR1 LGHNA and CDR2 YNFKEQ. V was shortened by 1 base and J by 0 bases, with 15 bases between the two germline ends. The DNA for the CDR3 is TGTGCCAGCAGCCAAGTGGGGGGAGGGCAGTCTAACTATGGCTACACCTTC. Its translation: CASSQVGGGQSNYGYTF.

The chain links TRBV7-9 to TRBJ1-1; 8 bases are a match to TRBD1. Trimming at V came to 5 bases and at J to 0 bases, leaving 14 bases not matched to a gene. Per germline, CDR1 SEHNR and CDR2 FQNEAQ (reference sequence). This CDR3 is built from 18 residues. DNA of the CDR3: TGTGCCAGCAGCCCCTATCCTGACAGGGGAACCATGAACACTGAAGCTTTCTTT. Protein sequence: CASSPYPDRGTMNTEAFF.

V gene TRBV29-1 combines with J gene TRBJ1-1; D not certain. The CDR3 has 12 amino acids. Deletions cut 5 bases from V and 0 bases from J, with 7 bases between. Germline V gene sequence: CDR1 SQVTM, CDR2 ANQGSEA. CDR3 sequence (DNA): TGCAGCGTTTCCGGGATGAACACTGAAGCTTTCTTT. Translating gives CSVSGMNTEAFF.

This clone was recorded once. This chain joins TRBV27 and TRBJ2-1; tentative D call: TRBD2 (5 bases). Germline lookup yields CDR1 MNHEY and CDR2 SMNVEV (reference sequence). V was trimmed by 6 bases and J by 7 bases, leaving 10 bases between them. The CDR3 is made up of 12 amino acids. The CDR3 DNA is TGTGCCAGCAGGACTAAGCTGAATGAGCAGTTCTTC. Its translation is CASRTKLNEQFF.

The rearrangement uses TRBV5-6 and TRBJ2-3, with D possibly matching TRBD2 (5 bases). V was cut by 1 base and J by 8 bases, with 8 bases left in between. Germline V CDR1 and CDR2: SGHDT, YYEEEE. The length of the CDR3 is 12 residues. CDR3 region: CASSLSEGTQYF. The DNA for the CDR3 is TGTGCCAGCAGCTTGTCAGAGGGTACGCAGTATTTT.

The rearrangement joins TRBV6-1 to TRBJ1-5; weak D call: TRBD1 (6 bases). Looked up from germline, CDR1 is MNHNS and CDR2 is SASEGT. The CDR3 consists of 15 residues. V was shortened by 4 bases and J by 1 base, with 11 bases between the two germline ends. CDR3 DNA sequence: TGTGCCAGCAGTGGGACAGCCGGGAGCAATCAGCCCCAGCATTTT. Protein: CASSGTAGSNQPQHF.

This clone was recorded a few times. This rearrangement joins TRBV7-9 to TRBJ2-1; the D gene is possibly TRBD2 (6 bases). In germline, CDR1 is SEHNR, CDR2 FQNEAQ (reference sequence). The V gene lost 6 bases and the J gene lost 5 bases, with 11 bases spanning the gap. The CDR3 contains 13 residues. The CDR3 DNA follows: TGTGCCAGCAGTTGGGGGGTTGACAATGAGCAGTTCTTC. This translates into CASSWGVDNEQFF.

V usage is TRBV19 and J usage is TRBJ2-6; D not certain. Germline V gene data show CDR1 as LNHDA and CDR2 as SQIVND (reference sequence). This CDR3 region has 15 residues. Trimming removed 3 bases from V and 11 bases from J, with 17 bases in between. DNA of the CDR3: TGTGCCAGTAGTATGCGACACTCTACTGGTGACGTCCTGACTTTC. Protein sequence: CASSMRHSTGDVLTF.

The J gene is TRBJ2-1, the V gene TRBV6-5; 7 bases match TRBD2. The CDR3 loop spans 16 amino acids. V dropped 2 bases and J dropped 7; count of bases not matched to a gene: 11. Germline CDR1 MNHEY, CDR2 SVGAGI. The CDR3 spells CASSYRLTSVKNEQFF. CDR3 bases: TGTGCCAGCAGTTACCGCCTCACTAGCGTTAAGAATGAGCAGTTCTTC.

This clone appeared once. The chain employs TRBV11-1 and TRBJ2-1; weak D call: TRBD2 (6 bases). The CDR3 is 16 residues long. With 5 bases removed from V and 2 bases from J, the gap between germline ends came to 16 bases. From germline, CDR1 is SGHAT and CDR2 FQDESV (reference sequence). CDR3 DNA sequence: TGTGCCAGCAGCCAGAAAAGACTAGTAACCTACAATGAGCAGTTCTTC. Residues: CASSQKRLVTYNEQFF.

The rearrangement uses TRBV7-9 and TRBJ1-6; 7 bases align to TRBD1. The germline V gene encodes CDR1 SEHNR and CDR2 FQNEAQ (reference sequence). Trimming cost V 5 bases and J 7 bases; bases outside gene matches: 5. This CDR3 comprises 14 residues. The CDR3 is CASSPSTGNSPLHF. The CDR3 region has the DNA TGTGCCAGCAGCCCTTCGACAGGGAATTCACCCCTCCACTTT.